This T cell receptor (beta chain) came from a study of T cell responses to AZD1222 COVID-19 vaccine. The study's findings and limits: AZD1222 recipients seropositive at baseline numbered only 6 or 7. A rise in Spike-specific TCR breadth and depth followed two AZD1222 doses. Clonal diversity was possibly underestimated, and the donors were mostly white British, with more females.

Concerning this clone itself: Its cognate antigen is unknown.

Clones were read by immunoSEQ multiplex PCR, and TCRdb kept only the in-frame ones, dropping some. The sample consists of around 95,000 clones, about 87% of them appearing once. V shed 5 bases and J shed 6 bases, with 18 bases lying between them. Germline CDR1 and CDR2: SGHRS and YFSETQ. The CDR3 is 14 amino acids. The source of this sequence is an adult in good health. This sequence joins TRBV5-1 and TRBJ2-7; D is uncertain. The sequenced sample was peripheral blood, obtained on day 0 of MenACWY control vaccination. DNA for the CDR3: TGCGCCAGCAGTTTTGTGGCTTCGTGGGGCGAGCAGTACTTC. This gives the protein CASSFVASWGEQYF.